Listed below are T cell receptor beta chains from one sample, sequenced in a study of blood T cell repertoires in COVID-19. The assay was immunoSEQ multiplex PCR, and TCRdb's table has in-frame clones only and misses some. The data show 370,000 or so clones, roughly 86% seen once. The sample consisted of peripheral blood. These receptors all stem from a human donor with acute or convalescent COVID-19. The donor label of this sample is uncertain. Both conserved end residues are part of each CDR3. The D gene is left open where the match is weak. Not every row has a clone size; where given, it reads once, few, many or a size class.

cdr3_nt: TGTGCCAGTAGTAAGGGGGGGGGTAACGCTGAAGCTTTCTTT
cdr3_aa: CASSKGGGNAEAFF
j_call: TRBJ1-1
v_call: TRBV19
clone_size: NA
d_call: NA

cdr3_nt: TGTGCCAGCAGCTTGGGCGGGAGGGACTCCGACGAGCAGTACTTC
cdr3_aa: CASSLGGRDSDEQYF
j_call: TRBJ2-7
v_call: TRBV5-4
clone_size: NA
d_call: TRBD2

cdr3_nt: TGTGCCAGCACCGCGGGGGGGGTGAACACTGAAGCTTTCTTT
cdr3_aa: CASTAGGVNTEAFF
j_call: TRBJ1-1
v_call: TRBV7-2
clone_size: NA
d_call: NA

cdr3_nt: TGTGCCAGTAGTAATACCGGCTCTGGAAACACCATATATTTT
cdr3_aa: CASSNTGSGNTIYF
j_call: TRBJ1-3
v_call: TRBV19
clone_size: once
d_call: NA

cdr3_nt: TGCGCCAGCAGCAGAAGGACAGAGGGGAGCACTGAAGCTTTCTTT
cdr3_aa: CASSRRTEGSTEAFF
j_call: TRBJ1-1
v_call: TRBV5-1
clone_size: few
d_call: NA

cdr3_nt: TGTGCCAGCTCACCATTGGGACAGAGGAACACTGAAGCTTTCTTT
cdr3_aa: CASSPLGQRNTEAFF
j_call: TRBJ1-1
v_call: TRBV18
clone_size: NA
d_call: TRBD1

cdr3_nt: TGTGCCAGCAACAAAATGGGCAATCAGCCCCAGCATTTT
cdr3_aa: CASNKMGNQPQHF
j_call: TRBJ1-5
v_call: TRBV12-3/TRBV12-4
clone_size: NA
d_call: NA

cdr3_nt: TGCAGCGTTGATATGGCAGCGATGATCTATGGCTACACCTTC
cdr3_aa: CSVDMAAMIYGYTF
j_call: TRBJ1-2
v_call: TRBV29-1
clone_size: NA
d_call: NA

cdr3_nt: TGTGCCAGTAGTATTTCGGCGGGAGGGTACAATGAGCAGTTCTTC
cdr3_aa: CASSISAGGYNEQFF
j_call: TRBJ2-1
v_call: TRBV19
clone_size: NA
d_call: TRBD2

cdr3_nt: TGCGCCAGCAGCTTGGTCCCCCAGGTCTACGAGCAGTACTTC
cdr3_aa: CASSLVPQVYEQYF
j_call: TRBJ2-7
v_call: TRBV5-1
clone_size: NA
d_call: NA

cdr3_nt: TGCGCCAGCAGCTTGGGACAGGGTAACGAAAAACTGTTTTTT
cdr3_aa: CASSLGQGNEKLFF
j_call: TRBJ1-4
v_call: TRBV5-1
clone_size: NA
d_call: TRBD1

cdr3_nt: TGTGCCAGCAGCTTACAAGGGGGCGACTATGGCTACACCTTC
cdr3_aa: CASSLQGGDYGYTF
j_call: TRBJ1-2
v_call: TRBV7-2
clone_size: NA
d_call: TRBD1

cdr3_nt: TGTGCCAGCAGTCCTCCGGGGATAGCGGGGCGAAATGAGCAGTTCTTC
cdr3_aa: CASSPPGIAGRNEQFF
j_call: TRBJ2-1
v_call: TRBV7-2
clone_size: once
d_call: TRBD2

cdr3_nt: TGTGCCAGCAGCTTGGGGGCCTACTACGAGCAGTACTTC
cdr3_aa: CASSLGAYYEQYF
j_call: TRBJ2-7
v_call: TRBV7-8
clone_size: NA
d_call: NA

cdr3_nt: TGTGCCAGCAGCCAAATTGGTCAGGCAAACACTGAAGCTTTCTTT
cdr3_aa: CASSQIGQANTEAFF
j_call: TRBJ1-1
v_call: TRBV3-1/TRBV3-2
clone_size: few
d_call: NA

cdr3_nt: TGTGTCAGAAGCTTAGGGAAGGACACCGGAACCTACGAGCAGTACTTC
cdr3_aa: CVRSLGKDTGTYEQYF
j_call: TRBJ2-7
v_call: TRBV7-5
clone_size: NA
d_call: NA